The 2 T cell receptor beta chains listed next were all sequenced from one sample in a study of blood T cell repertoires in COVID-19. Sequencing used immunoSEQ multiplex PCR; TCRdb keeps in-frame clones, though not all of them. The table includes approximately 240,000 clones, about 90% detected once. What was sequenced was PBMCs or T cells enriched from blood (not recorded which). The receptors were sampled from a woman aged 18 to 35 who had recovered from COVID-19.

The chain carries TRBV27 and TRBJ2-5; TRBD2 matches at 8 bases. The V segment lost 3 bases and the J segment 4 bases; nucleotides outside the gene matches: 1. CDR3 size: 13 residues. Per the germline V gene, CDR1 is MNHEY and CDR2 is SMNVEV (reference sequence). This CDR3 reads CASSFGGVETQYF. The CDR3 DNA reads as TGTGCCAGCAGTTTCGGGGGGGTAGAGACCCAGTACTTC.

The chain recombines TRBV7-9 with TRBJ1-1; 10 nucleotides agree with TRBD1. The V segment lost 3 bases and the J segment 4 bases; nucleotides outside the gene matches: 2. Germline CDR1 SEHNR, CDR2 FQNEAQ (reference sequence). There are 14 residues in the CDR3. The DNA for the CDR3 is TGTGCCAGCAGCTTGCGGACAGGGGGCACTGAAGCTTTCTTT. Translated, it gives CASSLRTGGTEAFF.